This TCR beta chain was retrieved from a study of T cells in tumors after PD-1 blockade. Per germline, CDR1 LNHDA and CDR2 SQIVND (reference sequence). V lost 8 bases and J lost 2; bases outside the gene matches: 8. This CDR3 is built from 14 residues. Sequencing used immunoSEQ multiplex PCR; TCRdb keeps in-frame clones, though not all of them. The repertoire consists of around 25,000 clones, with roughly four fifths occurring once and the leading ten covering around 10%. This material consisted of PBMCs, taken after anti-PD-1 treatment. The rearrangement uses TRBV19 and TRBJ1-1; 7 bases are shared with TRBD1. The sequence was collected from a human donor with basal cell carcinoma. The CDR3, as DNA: TGTGCCAGTGCCAGGGGGGGGCTAAACACTGAAGCTTTCTTT. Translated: CASARGGLNTEAFF.